These 25 T cell receptor beta chains were sequenced from one sample in a study of cytomegalovirus exposure and HLA in healthy donors. PCR employed 60 Vbeta and 13 Jbeta primers. Data came from immunoSEQ multiplex PCR; TCRdb stores just in-frame clones and leaves some out. Of 210,000 or so clones in the sample, roughly 76% were seen once. Sequenced input: PBMCs. All receptors derive from a woman aged 25 to 39 in good health and CMV-seropositive.

The V and J genes are TRBV19 and TRBJ1-2, with 8 bases identical to TRBD1. CDR3 size: 14 residues. CDR1 is LNHDA, CDR2 SQIVND, per germline (reference sequence). The V segment lost 8 bases and the J segment 7 bases; nucleotides outside the gene matches: 12. DNA of the CDR3: TGTGCCAGTGCAGACAGGGGAAAAGGGAGTGGCTACACCTTC. Amino acid sequence: CASADRGKGSGYTF.

The chain couples TRBV5-1 to TRBJ2-7; 9 positions match TRBD2. Germline V gene sequence: CDR1 SGHRS, CDR2 YFSETQ. The CDR3 spans 14 residues. J was trimmed by 12 bases and V by 3 bases; bases with no gene match: 13. The CDR3 loop is CASSSSIVAGASYF. CDR3 DNA: TGCGCCAGCAGCTCATCTATTGTAGCGGGAGCGTCGTACTTC.

The V call is TRBV5-1, the J call TRBJ2-1, with 10 bases lining up with TRBD2. This CDR3 has 16 amino acids. Germline V gives CDR1 SGHRS, CDR2 YFSETQ. Trimming removed 0 bases from V and 6 bases from J; junction bases left unmatched: 6. As DNA, the CDR3 is TGCGCCAGCAGCTTGGCCTACAGGACTAGCGGCAATGAGCAGTTCTTC. Translating gives CASSLAYRTSGNEQFF.

V is TRBV5-6 and J is TRBJ2-3; D is undetermined. This CDR3 region has 14 residues. V lost 1 base and J 0 bases, leaving 6 bases between the germline ends. From germline, CDR1 is SGHDT and CDR2 YYEEEE. CDR3 in amino acids: CASSLRGSTDTQYF. The CDR3 DNA reads as TGTGCCAGCAGCTTGCGCGGTAGCACAGATACGCAGTATTTT.

The chain is built from TRBV28 and TRBJ2-3; TRBD1 agrees at 8 bases. Germline V gives CDR1 MDHEN, CDR2 SYDVKM. Trimming took 3 bases from V and 4 from J; bases not matched to a gene: 3. The CDR3 totals 14 residues. The CDR3, as DNA: TGTGCCAGCAGTTTTCCAGGGGGCGCAGATACGCAGTATTTT. This translates into CASSFPGGADTQYF.

This sequence joins TRBV27 and TRBJ1-2; TRBD1 matches at 10 bases. CDR3 length: 16 residues. J gave up 1 base and V 7 bases, and 9 bases lay outside the gene matches. Germline V gene lookup returns CDR1 MNHEY and CDR2 SMNVEV (reference sequence). CDR3 sequence: CASTRGTGDFNYGYTF. The CDR3 DNA reads TGTGCCAGCACCCGAGGGACAGGGGATTTTAACTATGGCTACACCTTC.

The chain links TRBV30 to TRBJ2-7, with D unresolved. Trimming took off 0 bases at V and 6 bases at J, with 15 bases between the two ends. The length of the CDR3 is 14 residues. Germline values: CDR1 GTSNPN, CDR2 SVGIG (reference sequence). The CDR3 sequence: CAWSVRVSLREQYF. In DNA form, the CDR3 reads TGTGCCTGGAGTGTACGGGTCAGTCTGCGCGAGCAGTACTTC.

V usage is TRBV9 and J usage is TRBJ2-7; 8 bases are a match to TRBD1. Unmatched junction bases numbered 10, after V lost 1 base and J lost 7 bases. Germline assignment: CDR1 SGDLS and CDR2 YYNGEE. The CDR3 length is 15 residues. In DNA form, the CDR3 reads TGTGCCAGCAGCGTACAAGCAGGGGGCGGGTATGAGCAGTACTTC. Amino acids: CASSVQAGGGYEQYF.

The rearrangement joins TRBV11-2 to TRBJ2-5, with 8 bases aligning to TRBD2. The CDR3 sequence is 17 residues long. Germline CDR1 is SGHAT and CDR2 is FQNNGV. The ends lost 5 bases at V and 1 base at J; junction bases unmatched: 12. As DNA, the CDR3 is TGTGCCAGCAGCGGGGCCTTGAGCGGGGGACCCCAAGAGACCCAGTACTTC. It specifies CASSGALSGGPQETQYF.

V is TRBV2 and J is TRBJ2-7; maybe TRBD2 (6 bases). V dropped 5 bases and J dropped 3 bases, with 14 bases sitting between them. CDR3 length: 14 amino acids. Looked up from germline, CDR1 is SNHLY and CDR2 is FYNNEI. The CDR3 loop is CASSPERELYEQYF. CDR3 nucleotide sequence: TGTGCCAGCAGTCCGGAACGGGAGCTCTACGAGCAGTACTTC.

The chain recombines TRBV18 with TRBJ2-7; the match to TRBD1 covers 8 bases. Per germline, CDR1 KGHSH and CDR2 LQKENI. The CDR3 consists of 14 residues. V lost 6 bases to trimming and J lost 0 bases; unmatched junction nucleotides: 4. This CDR3 is CASSPGQDSYEQYF. The CDR3 bases are TGTGCCAGCTCCCCGGGACAGGACTCCTACGAGCAGTACTTC.

The genes are TRBV6-4 and TRBJ2-3, with D perhaps matching TRBD1 (6 bases). The CDR3 runs to 13 residues. Germline-derived CDR1 and CDR2 are MRHNA and SNTAGT. The V and J ends lost 5 bases and 1 base respectively, with 7 bases between them. CDR3 loop: CASSSGGTDTQYF. Written as DNA, the CDR3 is TGTGCCAGCAGTTCAGGGGGCACAGATACGCAGTATTTT.

The chain has TRBV7-8 and TRBJ1-1, with a possible D match to TRBD1 (5 bases). The V end lost 2 bases, the J end lost 1 base, and 5 bases lay between the germline ends. Germline CDR1 reads SGHVS; CDR2 reads FQNEAQ. The CDR3 has 13 amino acids. CDR3 nucleotides: TGTGCCAGCAGCTTACAGGGGAACACTGAAGCTTTCTTT. Its translation: CASSLQGNTEAFF.

This chain uses TRBV10-3 with TRBJ2-3; TRBD1 matches at 7 bases. CDR1 and CDR2 (germline): ENHRY, SYGVKD. The CDR3 has 11 residues. V trimming: 6 bases; J trimming: 6 bases; junction bases outside the gene matches: 0. The CDR3 DNA reads TGTGCCATCAGGACAGGGGATACGCAGTATTTT. This gives the protein CAIRTGDTQYF.

The V and J genes are TRBV19 and TRBJ1-1; D is perhaps TRBD1 (6 bases). Trimming removed 4 bases at V and 4 bases at J, with 13 bases between. CDR1 and CDR2 from the germline V gene are LNHDA and SQIVND (reference sequence). The CDR3 sequence is 14 residues long. CDR3 residues: CASSKWGPGTEAFF. The CDR3 DNA reads as TGTGCCAGTAGTAAATGGGGGCCTGGCACTGAAGCTTTCTTT. The complete variable domain, with remaining parts taken from reference TRBV19 and TRBJ1-1, reads DGGITQSPKYLFRKEGQNVTLSCEQNLNHDAMYWYRQDPGQGLRLIYYSQIVNDFQKGDIAEGYSVSREKKESFPLTVTSAQKNPTAFYLCASSKWGPGTEAFFGQGTRLTVV.

The chain joins TRBV7-9 to TRBJ1-6; the D is unclear. Between the trimmed V and J ends, which lost 1 base and 9 bases, there was a span of 10 bases. The CDR3 runs 14 residues. Germline loops: CDR1 SEHNR, CDR2 FQNEAQ (reference sequence). The CDR3 nucleotides read TGTGCCAGCAGCTTAGGGGCCGAGGGTTCACCCCTCCACTTT. This encodes CASSLGAEGSPLHF.

The rearrangement links TRBV2 to TRBJ2-7; TRBD2 matches at 11 bases. CDR3 length: 12 amino acids. Trimming at V came to 4 bases and at J to 11 bases, leaving 4 bases not matched to a gene. Germline V gene data show CDR1 as SNHLY and CDR2 as FYNNEI. CDR3 in amino acids: CASSVLAGGEYF. In DNA form, the CDR3 reads TGTGCCAGCAGTGTATTAGCGGGAGGGGAGTACTTC.

The V and J genes are TRBV18 and TRBJ1-2; TRBD1 matches 7 bases. The CDR3 consists of 17 residues. CDR1 and CDR2 (germline): KGHSH, LQKENI. The ends lost 3 bases at V and 0 bases at J; junction bases unmatched: 10. CDR3 protein: CASSPDLDRVANYGYTF. In nucleotides, the CDR3 is TGTGCCAGCTCACCGGACCTTGACAGGGTGGCTAACTATGGCTACACCTTC.

V is TRBV7-2 and J is TRBJ2-1, with a tentative D call TRBD1 (6 bases). Germline CDR1 reads SGHTA; CDR2 reads FQGNSA. V lost 5 bases and J 4 bases, leaving 18 bases between the germline ends. This CDR3 has 16 amino acids. This chain's CDR3 is CASSTPSPGHYNEQFF. CDR3 DNA sequence: TGTGCCAGCAGCACCCCCTCGCCGGGACATTACAATGAGCAGTTCTTC.

The chain's CDR3 is CASSMGGGNQPQHF. The CDR3 coding sequence is TGTGCCAGCAGTATGGGGGGTGGAAATCAGCCCCAGCATTTT. The genes are TRBV27 and TRBJ1-5, with D maybe TRBD1 (5 bases). The V gene's germline CDR1 is MNHEY and CDR2 SMNVEV (reference sequence). This CDR3 contains 14 residues. V lost 5 bases and J lost 4, with 12 bases in between.

This clone was seen just once. The chain employs TRBV6-1 and TRBJ2-7; D is perhaps TRBD1 (6 bases). With 1 base removed from V and 2 bases from J, the gap between germline ends came to 9 bases. The CDR3 sequence is 14 residues long. Looked up from germline, CDR1 is MNHNS and CDR2 is SASEGT. The CDR3 DNA reads as TGTGCCAGCAGTGAAGGGGGACACGCCTACGAGCAGTACTTC. As protein: CASSEGGHAYEQYF.

The genes are TRBV18 and TRBJ1-1; a weak D match, TRBD1 (6 bases). The germline V gene encodes CDR1 KGHSH and CDR2 LQKENI. The CDR3 runs to 14 residues. The V and J ends lost 1 base and 4 bases respectively, with 10 bases between them. The CDR3, as DNA: TGTGCCAGCTCACCACAAGAAGGGGGCACTGAAGCTTTCTTT. This codes for CASSPQEGGTEAFF. Drawing the rest from reference TRBV18 and TRBJ1-1, the complete variable domain is NAGVMQNPRHLVRRRGQEARLRCSPMKGHSHVYWYRQLPEEGLKFMVYLQKENIIDESGMPKERFSAEFPKEGPSILRIQQVVRGDSAAYFCASSPQEGGTEAFFGQGTRLTVV.

The genes are TRBV2 and TRBJ2-1; 7 nucleotides agree with TRBD1. The V and J ends lost 7 bases and 7 bases, in that order; junction bases with no gene match: 7. The CDR3 is 13 residues long. Germline V gene sequence: CDR1 SNHLY, CDR2 FYNNEI. CDR3 in amino acids: CASMRDSTNEQFF. DNA of the CDR3: TGTGCCAGCATGAGGGACAGTACGAATGAGCAGTTCTTC.

The chain combines TRBV30 with TRBJ2-3, with TRBD1 matching over 11 bases. The CDR3 sequence is 16 residues long. CDR1 and CDR2 (germline): GTSNPN, SVGIG (reference sequence). The V and J ends lost 3 bases and 1 base, in that order; junction bases with no gene match: 6. The CDR3 bases are TGTGCCTGGAGCCTAGGGACAGGGGGAGGCACAGATACGCAGTATTTT. Translating gives CAWSLGTGGGTDTQYF.

The chain is built from TRBV11-3 and TRBJ2-1, with 9 positions matching TRBD1. The CDR3 extends over 14 amino acids. Germline CDR1 is SGHNT and CDR2 is YENEEA. V was clipped by 5 bases and J by 3 bases; unmatched bases: 2. CDR3 sequence: CASSPTGGYNEQFF. The DNA for the CDR3 is TGTGCCAGCAGCCCGACAGGGGGCTACAATGAGCAGTTCTTC.